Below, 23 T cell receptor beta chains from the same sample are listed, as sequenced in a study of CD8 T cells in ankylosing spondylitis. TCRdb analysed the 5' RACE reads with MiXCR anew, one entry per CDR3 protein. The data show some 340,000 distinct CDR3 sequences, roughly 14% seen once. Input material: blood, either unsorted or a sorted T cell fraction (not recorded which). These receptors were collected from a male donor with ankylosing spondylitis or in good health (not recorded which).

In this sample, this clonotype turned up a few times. The CDR3 spells CSVGGSKDEQYF. CDR3 in DNA: TGCAGCGTTGGGGGCAGCAAGGACGAGCAGTACTTC. V gene TRBV29-1 combines with J gene TRBJ2-7, with D possibly TRBD1 on 5 matching bases. The CDR3 is 12 amino acids. Germline CDR1 and CDR2: SQVTM and ANQGSEA. V shed 4 bases and J shed 5 bases, with 12 bases lying between them.

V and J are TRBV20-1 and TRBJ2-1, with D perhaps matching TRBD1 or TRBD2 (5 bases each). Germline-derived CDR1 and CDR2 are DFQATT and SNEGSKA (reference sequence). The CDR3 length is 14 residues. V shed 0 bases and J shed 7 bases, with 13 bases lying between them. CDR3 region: CSARDDFWGNEQFF. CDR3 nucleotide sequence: TGCAGTGCTAGAGATGATTTTTGGGGGAATGAGCAGTTCTTC.

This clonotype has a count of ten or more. The CDR3 DNA reads as TGTGCCAGCAGCATTCGGGACATCCGGCCTTATGGCTACACCTTC. It translates to CASSIRDIRPYGYTF. This chain links TRBV12-3 or TRBV12-4 with TRBJ1-2, with D maybe TRBD1 (6 bases). The V end lost 6 bases, the J end lost 5 bases, and 19 bases lay between the germline ends. This CDR3 spans 15 amino acids.

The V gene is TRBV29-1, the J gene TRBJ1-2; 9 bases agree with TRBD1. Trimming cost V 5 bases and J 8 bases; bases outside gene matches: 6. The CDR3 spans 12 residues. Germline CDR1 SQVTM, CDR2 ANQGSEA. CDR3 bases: TGCAGCGTTCTGACAGGGGGAAGAGGCTACACCTTC. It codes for CSVLTGGRGYTF.

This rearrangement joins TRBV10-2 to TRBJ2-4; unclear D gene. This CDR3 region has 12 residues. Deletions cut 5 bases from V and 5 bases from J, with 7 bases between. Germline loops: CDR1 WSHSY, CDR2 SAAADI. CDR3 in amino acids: CASSRSENIQYF. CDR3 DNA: TGCGCCAGCAGTCGGTCAGAAAACATTCAGTACTTC.

DNA for the CDR3: TGCGCCAGCAGCTTTAGCGAGCAGGCCTACAATGAGCAGTTCTTC. This codes for CASSFSEQAYNEQFF. The chain carries TRBV5-1 and TRBJ2-1; D might be TRBD2 (5 bases). Looked up from germline, CDR1 is SGHRS and CDR2 is YFSETQ. Trimming cost V 2 bases and J 2 bases, with 11 bases left between them. The CDR3 covers 15 residues. Using reference TRBV5-1 and TRBJ2-1 for the parts outside the CDR3, the full variable domain is KAGVTQTPRYLIKTRGQQVTLSCSPISGHRSVSWYQQTPGQGLQFLFEYFSETQRNKGNFPGRFSGRQFSNSRSEMNVSTLELGDSALYLCASSFSEQAYNEQFFGPGTRLTVL.

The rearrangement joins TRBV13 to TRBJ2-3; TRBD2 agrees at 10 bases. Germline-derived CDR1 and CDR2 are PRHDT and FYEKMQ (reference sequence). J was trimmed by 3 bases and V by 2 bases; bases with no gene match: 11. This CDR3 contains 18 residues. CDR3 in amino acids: CASSLRASGRLETDTQYF. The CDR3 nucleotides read TGTGCCAGCAGCTTAAGGGCTAGCGGGAGACTGGAAACAGATACGCAGTATTTT.

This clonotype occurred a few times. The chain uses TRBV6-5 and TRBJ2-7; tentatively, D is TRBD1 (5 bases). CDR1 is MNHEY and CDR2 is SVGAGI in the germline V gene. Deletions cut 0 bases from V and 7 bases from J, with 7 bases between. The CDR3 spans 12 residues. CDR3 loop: CASSYSKGEQYF. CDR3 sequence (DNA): TGTGCCAGCAGTTACTCGAAGGGGGAGCAGTACTTC.

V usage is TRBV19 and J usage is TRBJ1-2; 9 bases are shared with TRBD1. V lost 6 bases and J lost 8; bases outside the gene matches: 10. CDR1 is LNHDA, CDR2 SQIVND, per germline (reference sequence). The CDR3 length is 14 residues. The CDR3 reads CASRLDRGIYGYTF. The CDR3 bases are TGTGCCAGTAGGTTGGACAGGGGAATCTACGGCTACACCTTC.

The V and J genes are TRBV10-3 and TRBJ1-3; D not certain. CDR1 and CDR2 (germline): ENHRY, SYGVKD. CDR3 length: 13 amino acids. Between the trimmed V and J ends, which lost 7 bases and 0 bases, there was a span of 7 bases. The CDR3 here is CAITARSGNTIYF. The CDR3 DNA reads TGTGCCATCACGGCCCGCTCTGGAAACACCATATATTTT.

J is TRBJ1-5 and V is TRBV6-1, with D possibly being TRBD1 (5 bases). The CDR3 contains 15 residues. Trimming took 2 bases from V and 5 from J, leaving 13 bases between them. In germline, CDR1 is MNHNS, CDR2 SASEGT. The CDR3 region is CASSESRAFDQPQHF. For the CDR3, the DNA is TGTGCCAGCAGTGAATCCAGGGCATTCGATCAGCCCCAGCATTTT.

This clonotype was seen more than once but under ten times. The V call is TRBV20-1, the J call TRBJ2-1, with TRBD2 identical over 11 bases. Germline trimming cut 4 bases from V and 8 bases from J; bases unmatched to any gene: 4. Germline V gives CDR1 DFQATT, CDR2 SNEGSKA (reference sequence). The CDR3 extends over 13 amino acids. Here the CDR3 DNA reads TGCAGTGCTAAACTAGCGGGAGCCCATGAGCAGTTCTTC. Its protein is CSAKLAGAHEQFF.

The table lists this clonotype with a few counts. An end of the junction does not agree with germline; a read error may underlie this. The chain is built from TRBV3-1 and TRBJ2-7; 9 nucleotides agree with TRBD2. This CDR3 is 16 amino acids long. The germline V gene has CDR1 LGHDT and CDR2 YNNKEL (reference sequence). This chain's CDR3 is CASSQERLAAPYEQYF. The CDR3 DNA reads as TGTGCCAGCAGCCAAGAGCGACTAGCGGCCCCCTATGAGCAGTACTTC.

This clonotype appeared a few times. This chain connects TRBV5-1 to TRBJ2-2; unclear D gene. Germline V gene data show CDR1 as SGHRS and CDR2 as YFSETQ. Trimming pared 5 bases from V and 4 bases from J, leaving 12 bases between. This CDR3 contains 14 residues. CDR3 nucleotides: TGCGCCAGCAGGAAAGACCTGGGCACCGGGGAGCTGTTTTTT. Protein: CASRKDLGTGELFF.

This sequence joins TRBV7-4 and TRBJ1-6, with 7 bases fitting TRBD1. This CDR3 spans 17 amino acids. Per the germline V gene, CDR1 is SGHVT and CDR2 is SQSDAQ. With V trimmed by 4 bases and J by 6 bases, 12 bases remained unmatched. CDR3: CASSSTRGPSSNSPLHF. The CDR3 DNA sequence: TGTGCCAGCAGCTCCACGAGGGGGCCCTCTTCTAATTCACCCCTCCACTTT.

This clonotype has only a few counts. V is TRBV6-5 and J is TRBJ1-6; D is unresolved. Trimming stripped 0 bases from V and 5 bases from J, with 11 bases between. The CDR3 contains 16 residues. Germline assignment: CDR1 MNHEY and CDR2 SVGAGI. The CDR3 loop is CASSYSLAADNSPLHF. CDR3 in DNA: TGTGCCAGCAGTTACTCCTTGGCAGCCGATAATTCACCCCTCCACTTT.

CDR3 in DNA: TGTGCCAGCAGCCCAGATGCACAGGGGGCGAGGACAGATACGCAGTATTTT. It yields the protein CASSPDAQGARTDTQYF. The J gene is TRBJ2-3, the V gene TRBV4-2; 9 bases match TRBD1. Per the germline V gene, CDR1 is LGHNA and CDR2 is YNFKEQ. CDR3 size: 17 residues. Trimming at V came to 4 bases and at J to 3 bases, leaving 11 bases not matched to a gene.

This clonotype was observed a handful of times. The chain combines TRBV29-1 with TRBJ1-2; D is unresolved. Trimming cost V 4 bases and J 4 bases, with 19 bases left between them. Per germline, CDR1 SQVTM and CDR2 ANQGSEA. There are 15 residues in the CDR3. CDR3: CSVGEPTPLGYGYTF. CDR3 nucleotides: TGCAGCGTTGGGGAACCCACCCCTCTCGGCTATGGCTACACCTTC.

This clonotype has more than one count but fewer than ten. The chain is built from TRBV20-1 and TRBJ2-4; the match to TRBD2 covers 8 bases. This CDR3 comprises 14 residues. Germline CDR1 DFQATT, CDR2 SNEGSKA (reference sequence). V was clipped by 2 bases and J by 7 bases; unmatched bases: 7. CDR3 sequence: CSARFGREENIQYF. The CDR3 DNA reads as TGCAGTGCTAGATTCGGGCGGGAGGAGAACATTCAGTACTTC.

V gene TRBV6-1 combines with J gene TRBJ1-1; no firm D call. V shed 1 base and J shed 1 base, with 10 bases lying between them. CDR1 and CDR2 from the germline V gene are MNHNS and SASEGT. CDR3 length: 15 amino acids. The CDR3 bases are TGTGCCAGCAGTGAAGTAGGCCGAGGGAACACTGAAGCTTTCTTT. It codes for CASSEVGRGNTEAFF.

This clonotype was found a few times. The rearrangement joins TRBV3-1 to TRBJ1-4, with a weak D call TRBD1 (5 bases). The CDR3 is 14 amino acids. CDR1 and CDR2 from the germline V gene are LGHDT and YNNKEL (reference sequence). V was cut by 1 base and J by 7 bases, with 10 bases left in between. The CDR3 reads CASSQARQLEKLFF. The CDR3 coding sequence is TGTGCCAGCAGCCAAGCGCGACAGCTTGAAAAACTGTTTTTT.

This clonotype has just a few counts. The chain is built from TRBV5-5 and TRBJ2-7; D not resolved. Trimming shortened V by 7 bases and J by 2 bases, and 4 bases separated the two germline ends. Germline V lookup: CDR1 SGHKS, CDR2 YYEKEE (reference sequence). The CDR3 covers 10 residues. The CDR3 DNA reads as TGTGCCAGCGGCGCCTACGAGCAGTACTTC. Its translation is CASGAYEQYF.

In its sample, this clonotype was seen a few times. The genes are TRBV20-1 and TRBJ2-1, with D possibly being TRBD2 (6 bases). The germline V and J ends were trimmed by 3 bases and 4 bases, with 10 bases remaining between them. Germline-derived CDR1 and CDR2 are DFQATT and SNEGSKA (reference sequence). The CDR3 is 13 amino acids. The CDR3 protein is CSASRERYNEQFF. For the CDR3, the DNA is TGCAGTGCTAGCCGGGAGCGGTACAATGAGCAGTTCTTC.